The 10 T cell receptor beta chains below come from one sample, sequenced in a study of T cell repertoires in cytomegalovirus infection. TCRdb re-derived calls from the reads in MiXCR, one entry per CDR3 protein. The sample records approximately 500,000 distinct CDR3 sequences, 15% to 20% being singletons. Sequenced sample: CD8+ T cells from PBMCs. The origin of the receptors is a human donor in good health (CMV status not recorded). Some clones in this sample may be carry-over from other donors' samples.

A note on this clonotype: A read error may be the cause here, since a much bigger clone is one base away. This CDR3 is missing its conserved last phenylalanine or tryptophan, likely due to a read error. The V and J genes are TRBV7-6 and TRBJ2-1; D possibly corresponds to TRBD2 (5 bases). The CDR3 sequence is 13 residues long. Germline loops: CDR1 SGHVS, CDR2 FNYEAQ. V lost 1 base and J 12 bases, leaving 13 bases between the germline ends. CDR3 in amino acids: CASSLVPPEGQFL. CDR3 DNA: TGTGCCAGCAGCTTAGTTCCCCCCGAGGGGCAGTTCTTA.

J is TRBJ1-1 and V is TRBV18; unclear D gene. Trimming cost V 2 bases and J 8 bases, with 12 bases left between them. The CDR3 covers 13 residues. The germline gives CDR1 KGHSH, CDR2 LQKENI. The CDR3 spells CASSPGSGSEAFF. The DNA of the CDR3 is TGTGCCAGCTCACCAGGTAGCGGCAGCGAAGCTTTCTTT. The variable domain in full, completed from reference TRBV18 and TRBJ1-1, reads NAGVMQNPRHLVRRRGQEARLRCSPMKGHSHVYWYRQLPEEGLKFMVYLQKENIIDESGMPKERFSAEFPKEGPSILRIQQVVRGDSAAYFCASSPGSGSEAFFGQGTRLTVV.

This clonotype was observed many times. V and J are TRBV11-2 and TRBJ1-5; 8 nucleotides agree with TRBD1. CDR1 SGHAT and CDR2 FQNNGV come from the germline V gene. J was trimmed by 5 bases and V by 5 bases; bases with no gene match: 5. The CDR3 has 14 residues. Here the CDR3 reads CASSPRGPDQPQHF. The CDR3 coding sequence is TGTGCCAGCAGCCCCAGGGGGCCTGATCAGCCCCAGCATTTT. The entire variable domain, with the rest obtained from reference TRBV11-2 and TRBJ1-5, is as follows: EAGVAQSPRYKIIEKRQSVAFWCNPISGHATLYWYQQILGQGPKLLIQFQNNGVVDDSQLPKDRFSAERLKGVDSTLKIQPAKLEDSAVYLCASSPRGPDQPQHFGDGTRLSIL.

This clonotype was counted many times. The chain carries TRBV12-3 or TRBV12-4 and TRBJ1-1; the D is unclear. The CDR3 is 14 amino acids. V was cut by 4 bases and J by 5 bases, with 14 bases left in between. CDR3 DNA sequence: TGTGCCAGCAGTTCAAACGAGGGTTGGACTGAAGCTTTCTTT. Translation: CASSSNEGWTEAFF.

This clonotype has a count of ten or more. This chain uses TRBV10-3 with TRBJ2-7; 9 bases fit TRBD2. Germline CDR1 and CDR2: ENHRY and SYGVKD. With V trimmed by 4 bases and J by 4 bases, 8 bases remained unmatched. This CDR3 is 15 amino acids long. The CDR3 here is CAISVGSGRGYEQYF. The CDR3 nucleotides read TGTGCCATCAGTGTGGGTAGCGGGAGAGGTTACGAGCAGTACTTC.

This clonotype was detected only a few times. The chain employs TRBV18 and TRBJ2-1; 11 nucleotides match TRBD2. V shed 5 bases, J shed 6 bases, and the junction held 9 bases outside the gene matches. This CDR3 has 16 amino acids. The V gene's germline CDR1 is KGHSH and CDR2 LQKENI. CDR3 in DNA: TGTGCCAGCTCAGACCTAACTAGCGGGAGAGGCAATGAGCAGTTCTTC. It codes for CASSDLTSGRGNEQFF.

This chain connects TRBV2 to TRBJ1-1; D may be TRBD1 (5 bases). V lost 6 bases and J 5 bases, leaving 19 bases between the germline ends. This CDR3 is built from 15 residues. Germline V lookup: CDR1 SNHLY, CDR2 FYNNEI. The CDR3: CASRGGHYQGTEAFF. CDR3 DNA: TGTGCCAGCAGGGGAGGACATTACCAGGGAACTGAAGCTTTCTTT.

In DNA, the CDR3 is TGTGCCAGCAGTTCCACAGGGGGGACCCAAGAGACCCAGTACTTC. Encoded protein: CASSSTGGTQETQYF. The rearrangement uses TRBV6-5 and TRBJ2-5, with TRBD1 matching 8 bases. From germline, CDR1 is MNHEY and CDR2 SVGAGI. V lost 4 bases, J lost 1 base, and 5 bases stayed unmatched. The CDR3 consists of 15 residues.

Comments on this clonotype: Germline and junction disagree at one end, which may indicate a read error. The rearrangement joins TRBV2 to TRBJ2-1; 14 bases are a match to TRBD2. Germline V gene sequence: CDR1 SNHLY, CDR2 FYNNEI. The CDR3 runs to 15 residues. As DNA, the CDR3 is TGTGCCAGCTTCTTAGCCGGGACTAGCGGGGGCTCGCGCGTCTTC. Protein sequence: CASFLAGTSGGSRVF. The whole variable domain, filled in from reference TRBV2 and TRBJ2-1, reads EPEVTQTPSHQVTQMGQEVILRCVPISNHLYFYWYRQILGQKVEFLVSFYNNEISEKSEIFDDQFSVERPDGSNFTLKIRSTKLEDSAMYFCASFLAGTSGGSRVFGPGTRLTVL.

This clonotype was found many times. This rearrangement joins TRBV27 to TRBJ1-1, with 10 bases aligning to TRBD1. V was clipped by 3 bases and J by 4 bases; unmatched bases: 8. The germline gives CDR1 MNHEY, CDR2 SMNVEV (reference sequence). The CDR3 is 16 residues long. The CDR3 nucleotides read TGTGCCAGCAGTTTGTGGACAGGGGGGGAAGGCACTGAAGCTTTCTTT. Protein: CASSLWTGGEGTEAFF.